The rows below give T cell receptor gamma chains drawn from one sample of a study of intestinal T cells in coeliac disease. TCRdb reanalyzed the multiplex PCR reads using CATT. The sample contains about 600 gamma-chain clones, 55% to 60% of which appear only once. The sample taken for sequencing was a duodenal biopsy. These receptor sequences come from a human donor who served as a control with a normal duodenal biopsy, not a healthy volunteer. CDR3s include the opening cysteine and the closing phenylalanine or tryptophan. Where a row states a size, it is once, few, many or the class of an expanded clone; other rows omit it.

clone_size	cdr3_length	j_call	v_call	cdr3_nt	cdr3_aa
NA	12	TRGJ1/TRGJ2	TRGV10	TGTGCTGCGTGGGGATTAGAGGTAGAAAAACTCTTT	CAAWGLEVEKLF
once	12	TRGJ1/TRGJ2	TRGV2	TGTGCACCACCGGGACGGGCGCGTAAGAAACTCTTT	CAPPGRARKKLF
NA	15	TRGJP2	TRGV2	TGTGCCACCTTGGGACGGGCCGGAAGTGATTGGATCAAGACGTTT	CATLGRAGSDWIKTF
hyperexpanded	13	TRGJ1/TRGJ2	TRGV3	TGTGCCACCTGGGACAGCCCCTATTATAAGAAACTCTTT	CATWDSPYYKKLF
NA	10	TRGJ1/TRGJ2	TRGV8	TGTGCACCACGGGATGTTGAGAAACTCTTT	CAPRDVEKLF
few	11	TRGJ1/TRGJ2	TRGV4	TGTGCCACCTGGGATGGGCCAAAGAAACTCTTT	CATWDGPKKLF
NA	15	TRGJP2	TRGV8	TGTGCCACCTGGGGTACCTATAGTAGTGATTGGATCAAGACGTTT	CATWGTYSSDWIKTF
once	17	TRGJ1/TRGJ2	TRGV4	TGTGCCACCTGGGGATGGGCAAATGTATCAAATTATTATAAGAAACTCTTT	CATWGWANVSNYYKKLF
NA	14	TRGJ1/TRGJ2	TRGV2	TGTGCCACCTGGGACGGGCGAATTATTTATAAGAAACTCTTT	CATWDGRIIYKKLF
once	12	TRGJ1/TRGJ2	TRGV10	TGTGCTGCGTGGGATAAAATTATAATGAAACTCTTT	CAAWDKIIMKLF